These 7 T cell receptor beta chains originate from one sample sequenced in a study of cytomegalovirus exposure and HLA in healthy donors. The study ran its PCR with 60 Vbeta and 13 Jbeta primers. TCRdb's table, derived via immunoSEQ multiplex PCR, lists solely in-frame clones and lacks some. Of under 200,000 clones in the sample, 84% are singletons; the top ten hold around 0.96%. Sequences were obtained from PBMCs. The receptors were sampled from a man younger than 45 in good health and CMV-seronegative.

V gene TRBV2 combines with J gene TRBJ2-7; TRBD2 aligns across 13 bases. The J segment lost 4 bases and the V segment lost 6 bases, leaving 3 bases of the junction unmatched. The CDR3 spans 14 residues. The germline CDR1 and CDR2 sequences are SNHLY and FYNNEI. The chain's CDR3 is CASRGLAGPYEQYF. The CDR3 nucleotides are TGTGCCAGCAGGGGACTAGCGGGGCCGTACGAGCAGTACTTC.

This clone was detected only a few times. The chain employs TRBV7-8 and TRBJ1-1, with 7 bases matching TRBD1. The CDR3 consists of 13 residues. Germline V gene sequence: CDR1 SGHVS, CDR2 FQNEAQ. The junction had 3 bases not matched to a gene; V was cut back by 5 bases and J by 3 bases. The CDR3 loop reads CASSPQGDTEAFF. The DNA for the CDR3 is TGTGCCAGCAGCCCCCAGGGGGACACTGAAGCTTTCTTT.

The V call is TRBV18, the J call TRBJ1-2; 7 nucleotides align to TRBD1. CDR1 and CDR2 (germline): KGHSH, LQKENI. The J segment lost 0 bases and the V segment lost 4 bases, leaving 5 bases of the junction unmatched. The CDR3 contains 15 residues. The CDR3 loop is CASSQETGSNYGYTF. The CDR3 DNA follows: TGTGCCAGCTCACAAGAGACAGGGTCTAACTATGGCTACACCTTC.

The chain employs TRBV6-6 and TRBJ1-1, with 8 positions matching TRBD1. V was clipped by 2 bases and J by 8 bases; unmatched bases: 4. This CDR3 region has 13 residues. The V gene's germline CDR1 is MNHNY and CDR2 SVGAGI (reference sequence). Written as DNA, the CDR3 is TGTGCCAGCAGTTACATGGGACAGGTCGAAGCTTTCTTT. Its protein is CASSYMGQVEAFF.

V and J are TRBV10-3 and TRBJ2-7; possible D gene TRBD2, 5 bases. The V and J ends lost 4 bases and 7 bases respectively, with 14 bases between them. This CDR3 is 13 amino acids long. Germline values: CDR1 ENHRY, CDR2 SYGVKD. Here the CDR3 reads CAISVGFGEEQYF. CDR3 DNA sequence: TGTGCCATCAGTGTAGGATTTGGGGAGGAGCAGTACTTC.

The chain employs TRBV4-1 and TRBJ2-5; 8 bases agree with TRBD1. J lost 5 bases, V lost 4 bases, and 6 bases had no gene match. Germline assignment: CDR1 MGHRA and CDR2 YSYEKL. The CDR3 loop spans 14 amino acids. CDR3 residues: CASSPPTGVETQYF. The CDR3 coding sequence is TGCGCCAGCAGCCCACCGACAGGGGTGGAGACCCAGTACTTC.

The gene calls are TRBV15 and TRBJ1-1; D possibly corresponds to TRBD1 (5 bases). The CDR3 is made up of 14 amino acids. CDR1 is LNHNV, CDR2 YYDKDF, per germline (reference sequence). V lost 8 bases and J 2 bases, leaving 15 bases between the germline ends. The CDR3 coding sequence is TGTGCCACCTCTCAAGGGGATCTAAACACTGAAGCTTTCTTT. Translation gives CATSQGDLNTEAFF.